Listed here are 28 T cell receptor beta chains from one sample, sequenced in a study of blood T cell repertoires in COVID-19. This table comes from immunoSEQ multiplex PCR, and its TCRdb copy is limited to in-frame clones, with some not included. The sample lists roughly 340,000 clones; more than 70% were seen once. The sample was peripheral blood. The receptors come from a woman between 65 and 79 years old with COVID-19, enrolled during active disease.

This clone appeared a few times. The genes are TRBV7-9 and TRBJ1-2; 10 bases line up with TRBD1. The germline CDR1 and CDR2 sequences are SEHNR and FQNEAQ (reference sequence). The CDR3 spans 15 residues. The junction had 10 bases not matched to a gene; V was cut back by 5 bases and J by 7 bases. The CDR3 sequence is CASSPSDRGRIGYTF. In DNA, the CDR3 is TGTGCCAGCAGCCCAAGCGACAGGGGGCGTATTGGCTACACCTTC.

V is TRBV5-4 and J is TRBJ2-1, with 9 bases aligning to TRBD1. This CDR3 is built from 15 residues. V lost 2 bases to trimming and J lost 4 bases; unmatched junction nucleotides: 4. In germline, CDR1 is SGHNT, CDR2 YYREEE (reference sequence). The CDR3 loop reads CASSLGDRVYNEQFF. CDR3 coding DNA: TGTGCCAGCAGCTTAGGGGACAGGGTTTACAATGAGCAGTTCTTC.

The chain joins TRBV18 to TRBJ2-2; the D is unclear. V shed 3 bases and J shed 0 bases, with 8 bases lying between them. In germline, CDR1 is KGHSH, CDR2 LQKENI. CDR3 length: 15 amino acids. The CDR3 loop reads CASSPDTANTGELFF. CDR3 nucleotide sequence: TGTGCCAGCTCACCCGACACCGCGAACACCGGGGAGCTGTTTTTT.

J is TRBJ2-5 and V is TRBV30; 8 bases match TRBD1. The V segment lost 5 bases and the J segment 5 bases; nucleotides outside the gene matches: 1. Germline V gene data show CDR1 as GTSNPN and CDR2 as SVGIG (reference sequence). The CDR3 has 11 amino acids. This chain's CDR3 is CAWDRGETQYF. CDR3 sequence (DNA): TGTGCCTGGGACAGGGGTGAGACCCAGTACTTC.

The rearrangement links TRBV11-2 to TRBJ2-1; 12 positions match TRBD2. Unmatched junction bases numbered 10, after V lost 5 bases and J lost 2 bases. The germline V gene has CDR1 SGHAT and CDR2 FQNNGV. The CDR3 extends over 18 amino acids. DNA of the CDR3: TGTGCCAGCAGCAGGGAAGGACTAGCGGGGTGGACCTACAATGAGCAGTTCTTC. It translates to CASSREGLAGWTYNEQFF.

The DNA for the CDR3 is TGTGCCAGCAGCGTAGGGGGCTACGATCAGCCCCAGCATTTT. This sequence encodes CASSVGGYDQPQHF. The rearrangement links TRBV9 to TRBJ1-5; tentative D call: TRBD1 (5 bases). The CDR3 covers 14 residues. CDR1 is SGDLS, CDR2 YYNGEE, per germline. The ends were cut back, 0 bases at V and 5 bases at J, with 9 bases in the middle.

CDR3 sequence: CATLARGNTEAFF. CDR3 coding DNA: TGTGCCACCTTAGCACGGGGAAACACTGAAGCTTTCTTT. This chain uses TRBV19 with TRBJ1-1, with D hard to call. This CDR3 is built from 13 residues. Deletions cut 10 bases from V and 2 bases from J, with 14 bases between. Per the germline V gene, CDR1 is LNHDA and CDR2 is SQIVND (reference sequence).

V usage is TRBV23-1 and J usage is TRBJ1-5; D perhaps matches TRBD1 (5 bases). TRBV23-1 is classed as an ORF, of uncertain function. This CDR3 has 13 residues. V lost 11 bases and J lost 4, with 15 bases in between. The CDR3: CAPKREGNQPQHF. CDR3 nucleotide sequence: TGCGCCCCCAAAAGGGAGGGGAATCAGCCCCAGCATTTT.

CDR3 region: CASSPTGFTGELFF. For the CDR3, the DNA is TGTGCCAGCAGCCCGACAGGGTTTACGGGGGAGCTGTTTTTT. V gene TRBV7-3 combines with J gene TRBJ2-2; 7 bases are a match to TRBD1. The CDR3 runs 14 residues. The V gene's germline CDR1 is SGHTA and CDR2 FQGTGA. The junction had 8 bases not matched to a gene; V was cut back by 5 bases and J by 8 bases.

This clone has a single count. The genes are TRBV5-1 and TRBJ1-6; D is unclear. There are 14 residues in the CDR3. The V and J ends lost 0 bases and 6 bases respectively, with 7 bases between them. Germline CDR1 is SGHRS and CDR2 is YFSETQ. CDR3 bases: TGCGCCAGCAGCTTGGTGGTAGTTAATTCACCCCTCCACTTT. Encoded protein: CASSLVVVNSPLHF.

The CDR3 protein is CASSPRDRGSTNEKLFF. In nucleotides, the CDR3 is TGTGCCAGCAGTCCTAGGGACAGGGGCTCAACTAATGAAAAACTGTTTTTT. The chain has TRBV28 and TRBJ1-4; 10 nucleotides line up with TRBD1. J gave up 0 bases and V 5 bases, and 6 bases lay outside the gene matches. Germline values: CDR1 MDHEN, CDR2 SYDVKM. The CDR3 totals 17 residues.

V gene TRBV6-2 or TRBV6-3 combines with J gene TRBJ2-1; 9 bases align to TRBD2. CDR3 size: 15 residues. Germline loops: CDR1 MNHEY, CDR2 SVGEGT. With 6 bases clipped from V and 5 bases from J, the junction kept 8 bases outside the gene matches. CDR3 bases: TGTGCCAGCAGCCGCGGGGGGGCCGGCAACAATGAGCAGTTCTTC. Its protein product is CASSRGGAGNNEQFF.

This clone was seen only once. This chain connects TRBV20-1 to TRBJ1-1, with D maybe TRBD1 (6 bases). This CDR3 spans 11 amino acids. V was cut by 3 bases and J by 11 bases, with 13 bases left in between. CDR1 and CDR2 from the germline V gene are DFQATT and SNEGSKA (reference sequence). CDR3 region: CSASTGPQAFF. DNA of the CDR3: TGCAGTGCTAGCACAGGGCCTCAGGCTTTCTTT.

The genes are TRBV6-4 and TRBJ1-2, with 10 bases matching TRBD1. Germline CDR1 MRHNA, CDR2 SNTAGT. This CDR3 is 13 amino acids long. V dropped 7 bases and J dropped 13; count of bases not matched to a gene: 12. CDR3 protein: CASTVGQGGLFTF. The CDR3 coding sequence is TGTGCCAGCACCGTCGGACAGGGGGGACTATTCACCTTC.

This clone was seen just once. The chain joins TRBV19 to TRBJ1-2; TRBD1 might be the D (5 bases). The V and J ends lost 3 bases and 5 bases respectively, with 7 bases between them. The CDR3 sequence is 12 residues long. Germline assignment: CDR1 LNHDA and CDR2 SQIVND (reference sequence). The CDR3 reads CASSIPGYGYTF. CDR3 nucleotide sequence: TGTGCCAGTAGTATCCCAGGGTATGGCTACACCTTC.

The rearrangement links TRBV5-6 to TRBJ2-5; TRBD1 matches 7 bases. Germline lookup yields CDR1 SGHDT and CDR2 YYEEEE. CDR3 length: 15 residues. Losses at the gene ends were 4 bases for V and 2 bases for J; bases not matched to a gene: 8. The CDR3, as DNA: TGTGCCAGCAGCCCAGCGCCAGGGGGTCAAGAGACCCAGTACTTC. Amino acid sequence: CASSPAPGGQETQYF. Combining the CDR3 with reference TRBV5-6 and TRBJ2-5 gives the whole variable domain DAGVTQSPTHLIKTRGQQVTLRCSPKSGHDTVSWYQQALGQGPQFIFQYYEEEERQRGNFPDRFSGHQFPNYSSELNVNALLLGDSALYLCASSPAPGGQETQYFGPGTRLLVL.

The rearrangement links TRBV6-1 to TRBJ2-7; TRBD1 is a possible D gene (6 bases). Germline CDR1 is MNHNS and CDR2 is SASEGT. This CDR3 spans 15 amino acids. V shed 2 bases and J shed 3 bases, with 14 bases lying between them. The CDR3 is CASSEIGGGYYEQYF. CDR3 DNA: TGTGCCAGCAGTGAAATTGGTGGGGGCTACTACGAGCAGTACTTC.

The J gene is TRBJ1-1, the V gene TRBV29-1; D remains unclear. The CDR3 runs to 13 residues. V lost 0 bases and J 7 bases, leaving 12 bases between the germline ends. CDR1 is SQVTM, CDR2 ANQGSEA, per germline. This CDR3 reads CSVEDEAGSEAFF. CDR3 coding DNA: TGCAGCGTTGAAGATGAGGCGGGTAGTGAAGCTTTCTTT.

The chain combines TRBV19 with TRBJ1-1, with 10 bases aligning to TRBD1. Germline trimming cut 9 bases from V and 5 bases from J; bases unmatched to any gene: 15. The CDR3 is made up of 16 amino acids. Per germline, CDR1 LNHDA and CDR2 SQIVND (reference sequence). The CDR3 DNA follows: TGTGCCAGCAAACTCACCTCGGGGACAGGGGTTACTGAAGCTTTCTTT. Translated, it gives CASKLTSGTGVTEAFF.

V and J are TRBV30 and TRBJ1-2, with D maybe TRBD1 (6 bases). In germline, CDR1 is GTSNPN, CDR2 SVGIG (reference sequence). The CDR3 runs 13 residues. The V end was cut by 2 bases, the J end by 8 bases, with 15 bases between. The CDR3, as DNA: TGTGCCTGGAGTAGTTCAGGGGTTAAAGGCTACACCTTC. As protein: CAWSSSGVKGYTF.

In this sample, this clone turned up once. The V and J genes are TRBV11-2 and TRBJ2-7; D is perhaps TRBD1 (5 bases). This CDR3 has 16 residues. Germline V gene sequence: CDR1 SGHAT, CDR2 FQNNGV. V was trimmed by 6 bases and J by 4 bases, leaving 22 bases between them. The CDR3 nucleotides read TGTGCCAGCAGACCTATAGGGGAAGGCGCGTGGTACGAGCAGTACTTC. Its protein product is CASRPIGEGAWYEQYF. Full variable domain (remainder filled in from reference TRBV11-2 and TRBJ2-7): EAGVAQSPRYKIIEKRQSVAFWCNPISGHATLYWYQQILGQGPKLLIQFQNNGVVDDSQLPKDRFSAERLKGVDSTLKIQPAKLEDSAVYLCASRPIGEGAWYEQYFGPGTRLTVT.

The J gene is TRBJ1-4, the V gene TRBV7-9, with a possible D match to TRBD1 (5 bases). Trimming removed 5 bases from V and 5 bases from J, with 12 bases in between. The CDR3 totals 14 residues. The germline V gene encodes CDR1 SEHNR and CDR2 FQNEAQ (reference sequence). CDR3 nucleotide sequence: TGTGCCAGCAGCCTAGACAGAATAAATGAAAAACTGTTTTTT. This codes for CASSLDRINEKLFF.

In this sample, this clone turned up a few times. The V call is TRBV3-1 (or the pseudogene TRBV3-2), the J call TRBJ1-3; D remains unclear. V dropped 7 bases and J dropped 4 bases, with 8 bases sitting between them. The CDR3 covers 12 residues. The germline CDR1 and CDR2 sequences are LGHDT and YNNKEL (reference sequence). This chain's CDR3 is CASNEGGNTIYF. CDR3 in DNA: TGTGCCAGCAACGAGGGCGGAAACACCATATATTTT.

The chain is built from TRBV11-2 and TRBJ1-2, with 8 nucleotides matching TRBD1. Looked up from germline, CDR1 is SGHAT and CDR2 is FQNNGV. This CDR3 spans 13 amino acids. After removal of 2 bases from V and 8 bases from J, the junction contained 4 bases not matched to a gene. CDR3 coding DNA: TGTGCCAGCAGCTTACAGGGGGCACAGGGCTACACCTTC. The encoded protein is CASSLQGAQGYTF. Variable domain in full (rest from reference TRBV11-2 and TRBJ1-2): EAGVAQSPRYKIIEKRQSVAFWCNPISGHATLYWYQQILGQGPKLLIQFQNNGVVDDSQLPKDRFSAERLKGVDSTLKIQPAKLEDSAVYLCASSLQGAQGYTFGSGTRLTVV.

This chain uses TRBV7-2 with TRBJ1-3, with TRBD1 identical over 8 bases. Trimming took 5 bases from V and 6 from J; bases not matched to a gene: 9. Looked up from germline, CDR1 is SGHTA and CDR2 is FQGNSA. The CDR3 runs to 15 residues. The CDR3: CASSPTGGLTNTIYF. In nucleotides, the CDR3 is TGTGCCAGCAGCCCTACAGGGGGTCTTACAAACACCATATATTTT.

The chain recombines TRBV6-6 with TRBJ2-3; 10 nucleotides match TRBD2. This CDR3 has 16 residues. Germline values: CDR1 MNHNY, CDR2 SVGAGI (reference sequence). J lost 1 base, V lost 4 bases, and 5 bases had no gene match. As DNA, the CDR3 is TGTGCCAGCAGTTTCCCTGGACTAGCGGGCACAGATACGCAGTATTTT. It is translated as CASSFPGLAGTDTQYF.

The genes are TRBV4-1 and TRBJ1-6; no definite D call. V dropped 0 bases and J dropped 5 bases, with 11 bases sitting between them. This CDR3 region has 16 residues. The V gene's germline CDR1 is MGHRA and CDR2 YSYEKL. The chain's CDR3 is CASSQDEVGNNSPLHF. The DNA for the CDR3 is TGCGCCAGCAGCCAAGATGAAGTCGGGAATAATTCACCCCTCCACTTT.

The chain combines TRBV24-1 with TRBJ2-1; TRBD2 matches 11 bases. From germline, CDR1 is KGHDR and CDR2 SFDVKD. V shed 2 bases and J 5 bases; nucleotides not matched to a gene: 7. The CDR3 runs 17 residues. The CDR3 coding sequence is TGTGCCACCAGTGATTCCATTAGCGGGGGGGCCCACAATGAGCAGTTCTTC. The encoded protein is CATSDSISGGAHNEQFF.